Following are 27 T cell receptor beta chains from one sample sequenced in a study of cytomegalovirus exposure and HLA in healthy donors. Amplification used 60 Vbeta primers and 13 Jbeta primers. The repertoire was sequenced with immunoSEQ multiplex PCR; TCRdb's copy has only in-frame clones and lacks some. This sample has about 110,000 clones; roughly 72% occur once, and the top ten carry roughly 8.2%. Material for sequencing was PBMCs. Receptors were obtained from a young man in good health and CMV-seronegative.

This clone showed up just a few times. This sequence joins TRBV5-6 and TRBJ2-7, with a possible D match to TRBD1 (6 bases). This CDR3 is built from 13 residues. Deletions cut 4 bases from V and 6 bases from J, with 14 bases between. Germline loops: CDR1 SGHDT, CDR2 YYEEEE. CDR3 sequence: CASSPESRGEQYF. DNA for the CDR3: TGTGCCAGCAGCCCTGAGAGCAGGGGCGAGCAGTACTTC. The complete variable domain, with remaining parts taken from reference TRBV5-6 and TRBJ2-7, reads DAGVTQSPTHLIKTRGQQVTLRCSPKSGHDTVSWYQQALGQGPQFIFQYYEEEERQRGNFPDRFSGHQFPNYSSELNVNALLLGDSALYLCASSPESRGEQYFGPGTRLTVT.

The rearrangement uses TRBV28 and TRBJ2-5; 9 nucleotides align to TRBD1. Germline V gene lookup returns CDR1 MDHEN and CDR2 SYDVKM. The CDR3 loop spans 16 amino acids. V lost 5 bases, J lost 1 base, and 8 bases stayed unmatched. Written as DNA, the CDR3 is TGTGCCAGCAGTCCCCCCGGGACAGGGCTCCAAGAGACCCAGTACTTC. Translating gives CASSPPGTGLQETQYF.

The chain recombines TRBV19 with TRBJ2-7; 7 bases line up with TRBD1. The CDR3 contains 14 residues. Germline assignment: CDR1 LNHDA and CDR2 SQIVND (reference sequence). Germline trimming cut 6 bases from V and 0 bases from J; bases unmatched to any gene: 5. CDR3 DNA: TGTGCCAGTAGCCAGACAGGGAGCTCCTACGAGCAGTACTTC. Its protein product is CASSQTGSSYEQYF.

Worth noting for this clone: Relative to the germline gene, one junction end is altered; a read error may explain this. This sequence joins TRBV7-3 and TRBJ2-3, with 7 bases that match TRBD2. CDR3 length: 17 residues. Germline V gives CDR1 SGHTA, CDR2 FQGTGA. The CDR3 loop reads CASSQDGSGVSTDTQYF. CDR3 coding DNA: TGCGCCAGCAGCCAAGACGGGAGCGGGGTAAGCACAGATACGCAGTATTTT.

CDR3 amino acids: CASSRLAGGETQYF. CDR3 in DNA: TGTGCCAGCAGCAGACTAGCGGGGGGAGAGACCCAGTACTTC. The chain joins TRBV21-1 to TRBJ2-5; TRBD2 is the table's D call, not checked against the DNA. TRBV21-1 counts as a pseudogene. The CDR3 runs to 14 residues.

The rearrangement uses TRBV30 and TRBJ2-7; 11 bases map to TRBD1. CDR1 is GTSNPN and CDR2 is SVGIG in the germline V gene (reference sequence). Trimming took 2 bases from V and 4 from J; bases not matched to a gene: 7. This CDR3 has 15 residues. The CDR3 DNA reads TGTGCCTGGAGTCGAGCCGGGACAGGGGGTTACGAGCAGTACTTC. This gives the protein CAWSRAGTGGYEQYF.

This clone appeared a single time. The chain links TRBV18 to TRBJ2-1, with D possibly being TRBD2 (5 bases). Germline V CDR1 and CDR2: KGHSH, LQKENI. The CDR3 runs to 15 residues. V gave up 2 bases and J gave up 1 base, with 9 bases separating them. The CDR3: CASSPGRESYNEQFF. DNA for the CDR3: TGTGCCAGCTCACCAGGAAGGGAGTCCTACAATGAGCAGTTCTTC.

V gene TRBV5-5 combines with J gene TRBJ1-5, with 9 bases aligning to TRBD1. Germline values: CDR1 SGHKS, CDR2 YYEKEE (reference sequence). The V gene end was trimmed by 2 bases and the J gene end by 3 bases; junction bases not matched to a gene: 3. The CDR3 covers 15 residues. The CDR3 sequence: CASSLDRGFNQPQHF. The CDR3 DNA reads as TGTGCCAGCAGCTTAGACAGGGGGTTCAATCAGCCCCAGCATTTT.

The chain employs TRBV30 and TRBJ2-2, with no clear D. V shed 5 bases and J shed 5 bases, with 15 bases lying between them. The CDR3 spans 14 residues. Germline-derived CDR1 and CDR2 are GTSNPN and SVGIG (reference sequence). This CDR3 reads CAWAGPVRTGELFF. CDR3 nucleotides: TGTGCCTGGGCTGGTCCCGTGAGGACCGGGGAGCTGTTTTTT.

V is TRBV7-7 and J is TRBJ2-1, with 7 bases matching TRBD1. The CDR3 spans 13 residues. The J segment lost 9 bases and the V segment lost 4 bases, leaving 6 bases of the junction unmatched. Germline V gene sequence: CDR1 SSHAT, CDR2 FNYEAQ (reference sequence). The DNA of the CDR3 is TGTGCCAGCAGCTCTACAGGGGACAGTGAGCAGTTCTTC. Its protein is CASSSTGDSEQFF. Based on the CDR3 plus reference TRBV7-7 and TRBJ2-1, the full variable domain is GAGVSQSPRYKVTKRGQDVTLRCDPISSHATLYWYQQALGQGPEFLTYFNYEAQPDKSGLPSDRFSAERPEGSISTLTIQRTEQRDSAMYRCASSSTGDSEQFFGPGTRLTVL.

This clone was counted a single time. The chain joins TRBV6-5 to TRBJ1-1, with a weak D call TRBD1 (6 bases). The ends were cut back, 10 bases at V and 7 bases at J, with 16 bases in the middle. The CDR3 extends over 12 amino acids. The germline gives CDR1 MNHEY, CDR2 SVGAGI. CDR3 protein: CATSQGSLEAFF. CDR3 nucleotides: TGTGCCACCTCACAGGGAAGTCTTGAAGCTTTCTTT.

The chain recombines TRBV7-8 with TRBJ2-3; 8 bases align to TRBD1. The CDR3 is 15 amino acids. Germline-derived CDR1 and CDR2 are SGHVS and FQNEAQ. V shed 6 bases, J shed 2 bases, and the junction held 7 bases outside the gene matches. CDR3 sequence: CASSHRDRSTDTQYF. In DNA form, the CDR3 reads TGTGCCAGCAGTCACCGGGACAGGTCCACAGATACGCAGTATTTT.

This clone was seen a handful of times. V is TRBV7-7 and J is TRBJ2-1, with 11 bases identical to TRBD2. Trimming at V came to 5 bases and at J to 8 bases, leaving 8 bases not matched to a gene. Germline V CDR1 and CDR2: SSHAT, FNYEAQ (reference sequence). The CDR3 spans 15 residues. Written as DNA, the CDR3 is TGTGCCAGCAGCCCAACCGGGACTAGCGGCGATGAGCAGTTCTTC. As protein: CASSPTGTSGDEQFF.

The genes are TRBV2 and TRBJ1-1, with D perhaps TRBD1 (5 bases). The germline V gene encodes CDR1 SNHLY and CDR2 FYNNEI. The ends were cut back, 3 bases at V and 6 bases at J, with 14 bases in the middle. CDR3 size: 14 residues. CDR3 nucleotide sequence: TGTGCCAGCAGTGATTTTAGAAGGGGTCCTGAAGCTTTCTTT. This sequence encodes CASSDFRRGPEAFF.

In this sample, this clone turned up a few times. One junction end does not reproduce the germline sequence, and a read error may be involved. The chain uses TRBV7-9 and TRBJ2-1; a possible D gene is TRBD1 (5 bases). Germline CDR1 and CDR2: SEHNR and FQNEAQ (reference sequence). The CDR3 consists of 13 residues. CDR3 protein: CASSSGREREQFF. The CDR3 coding sequence is TGCGCCAGCAGCTCGGGCAGGGAACGAGAGCAGTTCTTC.

The chain combines TRBV19 with TRBJ1-1, with D hard to call. V lost 4 bases and J lost 1, with 4 bases in between. The CDR3 covers 12 residues. Germline V lookup: CDR1 LNHDA, CDR2 SQIVND (reference sequence). As DNA, the CDR3 is TGTGCCAGTAGTAACGGGAACACTGAAGCTTTCTTT. Amino acid sequence: CASSNGNTEAFF.

This clone appeared a few times. The CDR3 bases are TGTGCCAGCAGCGTAGCAGGCCCAGGGCGGAACACTGAAGCTTTCTTT. This codes for CASSVAGPGRNTEAFF. The genes are TRBV9 and TRBJ1-1; the D gene is possibly TRBD1 (5 bases). The length of the CDR3 is 16 residues. Trimming removed 0 bases from V and 1 base from J, with 13 bases in between. Germline V lookup: CDR1 SGDLS, CDR2 YYNGEE.

J is TRBJ1-1 and V is TRBV5-1; unclear D gene. The CDR3 contains 14 residues. V was cut by 1 base and J by 2 bases, with 9 bases left in between. The germline V gene has CDR1 SGHRS and CDR2 YFSETQ. The CDR3 DNA follows: TGCGCCAGCAGCTTGTTGGCCAGTAACACTGAAGCTTTCTTT. This sequence encodes CASSLLASNTEAFF.

The table lists this clone with a few counts. V and J are TRBV14 and TRBJ2-3; the match to TRBD1 covers 8 bases. Losses at the gene ends were 4 bases for V and 2 bases for J; bases not matched to a gene: 2. The V gene's germline CDR1 is SGHDN and CDR2 FVKESK. This CDR3 is 14 amino acids long. The CDR3 DNA reads as TGTGCCAGCAGCCCCAGGGGGCCCACAGATACGCAGTATTTT. Protein sequence: CASSPRGPTDTQYF.

A few counts support this clone. V gene TRBV27 combines with J gene TRBJ1-5; no definite D call. This CDR3 has 15 residues. V was cut by 1 base and J by 2 bases, with 9 bases left in between. Germline CDR1 reads MNHEY; CDR2 reads SMNVEV (reference sequence). The CDR3 bases are TGTGCCAGCAGTTTATACGAGGGAGGCAATCAGCCCCAGCATTTT. This sequence encodes CASSLYEGGNQPQHF.

The chain uses TRBV21-1 and TRBJ2-3; the tabulated D call, TRBD2, remains unverified against the DNA. TRBV21-1 corresponds to a pseudogene. CDR3 length: 14 amino acids. This CDR3 reads CASSTPEGADTQYF. The CDR3 nucleotides read TGTGCCAGCAGCACCCCCGAGGGAGCAGATACGCAGTATTTT.

The count of this clone is one. The V gene is TRBV5-1, the J gene TRBJ2-7; perhaps TRBD2 as D (7 bases). V dropped 1 base and J dropped 5 bases, with 19 bases sitting between them. CDR3 length: 16 residues. Germline CDR1 is SGHRS and CDR2 is YFSETQ. DNA of the CDR3: TGCGCCAGCAGCTTGCCCAGTTTAGGGGGAGGGGACGAGCAGTACTTC. It yields the protein CASSLPSLGGGDEQYF. Together with reference TRBV5-1 and TRBJ2-7, the CDR3 gives the full variable domain: KAGVTQTPRYLIKTRGQQVTLSCSPISGHRSVSWYQQTPGQGLQFLFEYFSETQRNKGNFPGRFSGRQFSNSRSEMNVSTLELGDSALYLCASSLPSLGGGDEQYFGPGTRLTVT.

The rearrangement links TRBV11-2 to TRBJ2-5; a weak D match, TRBD2 (5 bases). This CDR3 region has 12 residues. The ends were cut back, 5 bases at V and 11 bases at J, with 15 bases in the middle. CDR1 and CDR2 from the germline V gene are SGHAT and FQNNGV. CDR3 nucleotides: TGTGCCAGCAGCATCTTGACCCGAGGGCAGTACTTC. Its translation: CASSILTRGQYF.

This chain joins TRBV6-6 and TRBJ2-7; D perhaps matches TRBD1 (5 bases). V shed 4 bases and J shed 6 bases, with 13 bases lying between them. Germline V gene lookup returns CDR1 MNHNY and CDR2 SVGAGI (reference sequence). CDR3 length equals 13 residues. The CDR3 DNA follows: TGTGCCAGCAGTTCAGGGTTTCTTCCCGAGCAGTACTTC. This codes for CASSSGFLPEQYF.

With respect to this clone: At one of its ends the junction is not consistent with the germline gene, which may arise from a read error. CDR3 DNA sequence: TGTGCCAGTAGTCCGGAGGGCCCGCCGCAAGAGGCCCAGTACTTC. This translates into CASSPEGPPQEAQYF. The chain has TRBV19 and TRBJ2-5, with a possible D match to TRBD2 (6 bases). There are 15 residues in the CDR3. Germline V gene data show CDR1 as LNHDA and CDR2 as SQIVND (reference sequence).

The chain is built from TRBV7-9 and TRBJ2-1, with 16 bases that match TRBD2. The CDR3 is 18 amino acids. V shed 5 bases, J shed 2 bases, and the junction held 6 bases outside the gene matches. The germline V gene has CDR1 SEHNR and CDR2 FQNEAQ (reference sequence). The CDR3 spells CASSPGLAGGRAYNEQFF. For the CDR3, the DNA is TGTGCCAGCAGCCCGGGACTAGCGGGGGGGCGAGCCTACAATGAGCAGTTCTTC.

This chain connects TRBV7-7 to TRBJ1-2; 7 bases map to TRBD1. Unmatched junction bases numbered 10, after V lost 5 bases and J lost 1 base. Germline V gene sequence: CDR1 SSHAT, CDR2 FNYEAQ (reference sequence). This CDR3 has 16 amino acids. CDR3: CASSPLGAGGNYGYTF. The CDR3 DNA follows: TGTGCCAGCAGCCCGCTTGGGGCAGGGGGTAACTATGGCTACACCTTC.